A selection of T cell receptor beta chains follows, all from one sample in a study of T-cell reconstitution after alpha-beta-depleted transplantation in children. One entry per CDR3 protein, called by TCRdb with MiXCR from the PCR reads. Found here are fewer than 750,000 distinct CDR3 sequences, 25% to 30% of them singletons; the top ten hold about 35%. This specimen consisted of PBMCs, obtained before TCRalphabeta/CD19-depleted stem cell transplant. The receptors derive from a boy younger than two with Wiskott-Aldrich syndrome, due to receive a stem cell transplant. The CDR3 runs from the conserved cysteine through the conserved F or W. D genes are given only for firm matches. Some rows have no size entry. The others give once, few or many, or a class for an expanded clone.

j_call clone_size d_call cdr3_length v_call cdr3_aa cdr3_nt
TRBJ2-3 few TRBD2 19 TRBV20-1 CSARVGLAGGHLAADTQYF TGCAGTGCTAGAGTTGGACTAGCGGGAGGGCATTTGGCCGCAGATACGCAGTATTTT
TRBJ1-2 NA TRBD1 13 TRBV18 CASSLWTGVGYTF TGTGCCAGCTCACTCTGGACAGGGGTTGGCTACACCTTC
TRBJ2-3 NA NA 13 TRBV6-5 CASISAGTDTQYF TGTGCCAGCATTTCGGCAGGGACAGATACGCAGTATTTT
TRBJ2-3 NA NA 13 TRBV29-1 CSVVYISTDTQYF TGCAGCGTTGTCTACATTAGCACAGATACGCAGTATTTT
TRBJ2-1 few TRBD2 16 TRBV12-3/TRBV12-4 CASSRGTSGRASEQFF TGTGCCAGCAGTCGGGGGACTAGCGGGAGGGCCTCTGAGCAGTTCTTC
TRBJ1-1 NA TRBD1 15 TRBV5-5 CASSLGTGRGTEAFF TGTGCCAGCAGCTTAGGGACAGGGCGGGGGACTGAAGCTTTCTTT
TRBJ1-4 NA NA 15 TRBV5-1 CASSYRQPQGEKLFF TGCGCCAGCAGCTACCGACAGCCCCAAGGGGAAAAACTGTTTTTT
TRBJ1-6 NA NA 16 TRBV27 CASSLSGSSYNSPLHF TGTGCCAGCAGTTTATCAGGGAGCTCCTATAATTCACCCCTCCACTTT
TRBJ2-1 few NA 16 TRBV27 CASSNGLPGSYNEQFF TGTGCCAGCAGTAACGGACTCCCGGGATCCTACAATGAGCAGTTCTTC
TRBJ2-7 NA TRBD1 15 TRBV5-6 CASSYLSGTGGEQYF TGTGCCAGCAGCTACCTATCCGGGACAGGGGGCGAGCAGTACTTC
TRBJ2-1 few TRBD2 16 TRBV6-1 CASIPTGTSGRHEQFF TGTGCCAGCATTCCCACCGGGACTAGCGGGAGGCATGAGCAGTTCTTC
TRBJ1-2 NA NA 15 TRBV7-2 CASSLIGGIEDGYTF TGTGCCAGCAGCTTAATTGGGGGCATTGAGGATGGCTACACCTTC
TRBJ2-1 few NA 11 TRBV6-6 CASSFSDEQFF TGTGCCAGCAGTTTCTCGGATGAGCAGTTCTTC
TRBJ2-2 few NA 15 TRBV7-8 CASSPPGIGTGELFF TGTGCCAGCAGCCCCCCCGGCATTGGCACCGGGGAGCTGTTTTTT
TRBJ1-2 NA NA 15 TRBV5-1 CASSLGQVATVGYTF TGCGCCAGCAGCTTGGGTCAGGTTGCCACTGTTGGCTACACCTTC
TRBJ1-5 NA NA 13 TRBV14 CASSQDLRGPQHF TGTGCCAGCAGCCAAGATCTTAGAGGCCCCCAGCATTTT
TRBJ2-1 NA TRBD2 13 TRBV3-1 CASSQGSGSGQFF TGTGCCAGCAGCCAGGGTAGCGGGAGTGGGCAGTTCTTC
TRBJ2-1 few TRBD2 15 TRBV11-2 CASSLAAAGGTEQFF TGTGCCAGCAGCTTAGCGGCCGCGGGAGGGACTGAGCAGTTCTTC
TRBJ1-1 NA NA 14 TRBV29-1 CSVARVIGNTEAFF TGCAGCGTTGCGAGGGTTATTGGGAACACTGAAGCTTTCTTT